This TCR beta chain comes out of a study of beta chain features in type 1 diabetes. General observations from the study: TCRB CDR3 length was moderately but significantly reduced in all four CD4+ subsets of Type 1 diabetes patients. Although PCR might favor shorter templates, it would do so equally in patients and controls.

Sorted populations were all over 95% pure. This clone turned up a few times. Its antigen is not identified. The whole isolated RNA underwent reverse transcription, so sequencing captured expressed TCRB transcripts. Data came from immunoSEQ multiplex PCR; TCRdb stores just in-frame clones and leaves some out. In the table there are over 300,000 clones, roughly 9% of which are singletons. Germline CDR1 and CDR2: MNHNS and SASEGT. Trimming took off 4 bases at V and 2 bases at J, with 18 bases between the two ends. This CDR3 is 16 amino acids long. The sequencing sample was made of central memory CD4+ T cells from blood. V gene TRBV6-1 combines with J gene TRBJ2-7; tentatively, D is TRBD1 or TRBD2 (5 bases each). The sequence was collected from a man younger than 40 with type 1 diabetes. The CDR3 bases are TGTGCCAGCAGTGTACCTTTTGGGACGGCAGCCTACGAGCAGTACTTC. Translating gives CASSVPFGTAAYEQYF.